This T cell receptor (beta chain) was identified during a study of low-dose radiotherapy and immunotherapy resistance in tumors (dated 2022 in TCRdb). Regarding the research as a whole: In Cohort 1, 0.5 Gy per fraction was delivered every 2 weeks, and a total PTV dose of 6.5 Gy was prescribed. Patients were given nivolumab as a 240 mg flat dose every two weeks and ipilimumab at 1 mg/kg every six weeks, with both drugs delivered intravenously. Eight patients were included in the translational analysis: three from the first dose cohort and the first five from the second dose cohort. Patients took aspirin 300 mg orally once daily for four cycles, starting on cycle 1 day 1. Cyclophosphamide 200 mg/m2 was administered intravenously every two weeks, one day before each radiation and immunotherapy administration. In Cohort 2, 1 Gy per fraction was delivered every two weeks, for a total of 13 Gy over 26 weeks. Randomization of trial participants into treatment groups was not performed.

First-strand cDNA was synthesized with Superscript III and a set of TRAV- and TRBV-specific primers, covering both TCRalpha and TCRbeta chains. TCRs were amplified with Phusion for about 20 PCR cycles using a constant-region primer together with the adapter attached to the V primers. The isolated mRNA was amplified using the MessageAmp II aRNA Amplification Kit, with in vitro transcription performed for 15 to 20 hours at 37 degrees C. The Dynabeads mRNA DIRECT Purification Kit was used to isolate the mRNA for TCR sequencing. Indexed Illumina adapters were added in a second approximately 25-cycle Phusion PCR, and the resulting products were purified with AMPure XP beads. Deep sequencing of the TCRalpha and TCRbeta libraries was carried out on an Illumina MiniSeq instrument. In the source study's methods: Using custom Perl scripts, TCR sequences encoding the same protein were pooled, out-of-frame sequences were removed, and the abundance of each clonotype was computed. The analysis excluded TCR sequences that were supported by just one read. Among the metrics used to describe the repertoires were Shannon entropy, Gini index, clonality, richness, and the frequency of TCRs shared between repertoires. In TCRdb, the public reads were trimmed at Q25 with fastp and aligned with MiXCR, with productive beta chains retained. Identical CDR3 protein sequences are pooled into one entry, listed with their most common genes and DNA. TCRdb assigned the V and J calls; the authors' analysis was not used. For this sample there are 30,000 to 45,000 distinct CDR3 sequences; about 20% appear just once. The ten largest clonotypes hold about 8.3% of the sample.

This clonotype was observed many times. What this receptor recognizes is not known. No qualities accompany the bases; no much larger clone lies one base away. In the paper's terms, the time point label means: after trial treatment. Read against the paper, the sample's treatment or condition label means: LDRT plus nivolumab, ipilimumab, low-dose cyclophosphamide and aspirin (RACIN trial). The donors came from RACIN, which was a single-arm phase I dose-escalation trial that paired nivolumab and ipilimumab with aspirin, low-dose cyclophosphamide and low-dose radiotherapy. Patients with advanced, TIL-negative solid tumors were considered eligible. The sequencing used PBMCs, collected after low-dose radiotherapy plus immunotherapy. This receptor was identified in a female donor with ovarian cancer.

The sequence in DNA is TGCGCCAGCAGCCAGGACCCGGACAGGGCCCTCTACGAGCAGTACTTC. Translation gives CASSQDPDRALYEQYF. This receptor chain uses TRBV4-1 and TRBJ2-7, and 8 junctional nucleotides match TRBD1. V is trimmed back by 3 bases and J by 3 bases, and the junction contains 10 bases that no gene match accounts for. The germline V gene encodes CDR1 MGHRA and CDR2 YSYEKL. CDR3 length: 16 amino acids, cysteine to phenylalanine. CDR3 DNA only is kept here, 48 bases in frame from base 1.